This T cell receptor (beta chain) was obtained from a study of T cells in Graves' hyperthyroidism and ophthalmopathy. Ten or more counts support this clonotype. Its specificity is unknown. Germline CDR1 reads SEHNR; CDR2 reads FQNEAQ (reference sequence). V lost 5 bases, J lost 7 bases, and 12 bases lay in between. The CDR3 length is 12 residues. The study's findings and limits: Most clonotypes expanded in the thyroid (above 0.001) were also present in blood. Ophthalmopathy was distinguished from stable hyperthyroidism by 13 V-J signatures. Model predictions of ophthalmopathy came a median approximately 6.2 months before onset.

RNA transcripts served as the template for amplifying TCR beta CDR3 regions. The HTBI primer set served for first-round RT-PCR of the TCR CDR3. TCRdb reanalysed the multiplex PCR reads using MiXCR and keeps one entry per CDR3 protein. This table holds 250,000 to 400,000 distinct CDR3 sequences, approximately 14% found once. Together with thyroid ultrasound, orbital computed tomography, serum thyroxine and TRAb, clinical symptoms were used for diagnoses. The rearrangement uses TRBV7-9 and TRBJ2-7; possibly TRBD2 for D (5 bases). The clonotype was recovered from a woman between 35 and 50 years old with Graves' ophthalmopathy. Sequenced material: blood. CDR3 region: CASSVEGGEQYF. The CDR3 DNA reads TGTGCCAGCAGCGTAGAGGGCGGTGAGCAGTACTTC.